The 12 T cell receptor beta chains reported below all come from one sample, sequenced in a study of cytomegalovirus exposure and HLA in healthy donors. PCR involved 60 Vbeta and 13 Jbeta primers. The data were produced by immunoSEQ multiplex PCR, yet TCRdb's version contains in-frame clones alone and is incomplete. The sample carries about 160,000 clones, under 75% recorded once. The source material was PBMCs. All receptors derive from a man aged 40-50 years in good health and CMV-seropositive.

The CDR3 loop is CATGQGQETQYF. CDR3 bases: TGTGCCACCGGACAGGGACAAGAGACCCAGTACTTC. This sequence joins TRBV19 and TRBJ2-5; 8 nucleotides align to TRBD1. Per the germline V gene, CDR1 is LNHDA and CDR2 is SQIVND (reference sequence). V lost 10 bases and J lost 2; bases outside the gene matches: 3. The CDR3 consists of 12 residues.

V and J are TRBV10-3 and TRBJ1-1; maybe TRBD1 (5 bases). Germline V gene data show CDR1 as ENHRY and CDR2 as SYGVKD. The CDR3 runs 13 residues. Trimming pared 7 bases from V and 1 base from J, leaving 10 bases between. CDR3 bases: TGTGCCATCATCAACGACAGGAACACTGAAGCTTTCTTT. It specifies CAIINDRNTEAFF.

This clone was seen many times. The V call is TRBV7-2, the J call TRBJ2-7; 8 bases map to TRBD1. CDR1 SGHTA and CDR2 FQGNSA come from the germline V gene. This CDR3 has 14 residues. J was trimmed by 5 bases and V by 5 bases; bases with no gene match: 8. In DNA form, the CDR3 reads TGTGCCAGCAGCCTTCGGACAGGGAGTAACGAGCAGTACTTC. Residues: CASSLRTGSNEQYF.

The V call is TRBV7-6, the J call TRBJ1-3; no reliable D call. V was clipped by 1 base and J by 0 bases, with 10 bases between them. The CDR3 contains 16 residues. Germline V gene lookup returns CDR1 SGHVS and CDR2 FNYEAQ. In DNA form, the CDR3 reads TGTGCCAGCAGCTTAGGAGCGGTTCCCTCTGGAAACACCATATATTTT. Translated: CASSLGAVPSGNTIYF. Based on the CDR3 plus reference TRBV7-6 and TRBJ1-3, the full variable domain is GAGVSQSPRYKVTKRGQDVALRCDPISGHVSLYWYRQALGQGPEFLTYFNYEAQQDKSGLPNDRFSAERPEGSISTLTIQRTEQRDSAMYRCASSLGAVPSGNTIYFGEGSWLTVV.

This clone has just one count. The chain is built from TRBV6-6 and TRBJ2-7; 8 nucleotides agree with TRBD2. Germline V gene sequence: CDR1 MNHNY, CDR2 SVGAGI (reference sequence). V trimming: 5 bases; J trimming: 5 bases; junction bases outside the gene matches: 8. The CDR3 contains 14 residues. CDR3 nucleotides: TGTGCCAGCAGTCAGGGGACTAGTTTCAACGAGCAGTACTTC. As protein: CASSQGTSFNEQYF.

V usage is TRBV2 and J usage is TRBJ2-5; 7 bases match TRBD1. This CDR3 has 15 amino acids. The V gene end was trimmed by 3 bases and the J gene end by 2 bases; junction bases not matched to a gene: 6. CDR1 and CDR2 from the germline V gene are SNHLY and FYNNEI. The CDR3 region has the DNA TGTGCCAGCAGTGATGGGCCGGGACAGCAAGAGACCCAGTACTTC. Residues: CASSDGPGQQETQYF.

The chain has TRBV25-1 and TRBJ2-1, with D maybe TRBD1 (5 bases). Germline values: CDR1 MGHDK, CDR2 SYGVNS. The V end lost 6 bases, the J end lost 10 bases, and 10 bases lay between the germline ends. The CDR3 has 11 residues. The CDR3 sequence is CASRGHSEQFF. DNA for the CDR3: TGTGCCAGCAGAGGACACTCAGAGCAGTTCTTC.

This clone was seen a few times. V is TRBV18 and J is TRBJ1-2, with TRBD1 matching over 9 bases. The germline V gene has CDR1 KGHSH and CDR2 LQKENI. Losses at the gene ends were 3 bases for V and 7 bases for J; bases not matched to a gene: 9. CDR3 length: 15 amino acids. This CDR3 reads CASSPAGQGVGGYTF. CDR3 nucleotides: TGTGCCAGCTCACCTGCGGGACAGGGAGTAGGTGGCTACACCTTC.

This clone has only a few counts. The rearrangement links TRBV2 to TRBJ1-2; D possibly corresponds to TRBD1 (6 bases). Trimming removed 8 bases from V and 2 bases from J, with 12 bases in between. The germline V gene has CDR1 SNHLY and CDR2 FYNNEI. The CDR3 loop spans 13 amino acids. CDR3 sequence: CASQTDSNYGYTF. CDR3 nucleotide sequence: TGTGCCAGCCAAACGGACAGCAACTATGGCTACACCTTC.

CDR3 region: CASSVTGGAGGYTF. CDR3 nucleotides: TGTGCCAGCAGTGTGACAGGGGGCGCGGGTGGCTACACCTTC. The chain recombines TRBV2 with TRBJ1-2; 10 bases are shared with TRBD1. From germline, CDR1 is SNHLY and CDR2 FYNNEI. This CDR3 is built from 14 residues. V lost 4 bases and J lost 7; bases outside the gene matches: 6. Using reference TRBV2 and TRBJ1-2 for the parts outside the CDR3, the full variable domain is EPEVTQTPSHQVTQMGQEVILRCVPISNHLYFYWYRQILGQKVEFLVSFYNNEISEKSEIFDDQFSVERPDGSNFTLKIRSTKLEDSAMYFCASSVTGGAGGYTFGSGTRLTVV.

The V call is TRBV5-4, the J call TRBJ2-1, with D perhaps TRBD2 (6 bases). V lost 0 bases to trimming and J lost 6 bases, with 19 bases between them. Germline assignment: CDR1 SGHNT and CDR2 YYREEE (reference sequence). The CDR3 spans 17 residues. As DNA, the CDR3 is TGTGCCAGCAGCTTGGGTGTGCGGGGTAATAGGGGCAATGAGCAGTTCTTC. It is translated as CASSLGVRGNRGNEQFF.

This chain links TRBV28 with TRBJ2-7, with D possibly being TRBD1 (6 bases). The CDR3 has 14 residues. V was shortened by 2 bases and J by 2 bases, with 10 bases between the two germline ends. Per the germline V gene, CDR1 is MDHEN and CDR2 is SYDVKM. CDR3 sequence: CASSLAGTTYEQYF. Written as DNA, the CDR3 is TGTGCCAGCAGTTTAGCAGGGACAACCTACGAGCAGTACTTC.